A selection of T cell receptor beta chains follows, all from one sample in a study of shared clonotypes between healthy human individuals. Here immunoSEQ multiplex PCR was the method, and the copy in TCRdb shows in-frame clones only, minus some. This sample has about 2.3 million clones, with 85% to 95% found just once. The material sequenced was naive CD4+ T cells from PBMCs. These receptors all come from a young man in good health. Some clones in this sample may be carry-over from other donors' samples. The CDR3 runs from the conserved cysteine through the conserved F or W. The D gene is left open where the match is weak. Only some rows state a clone size, as once, few, many or a class for expanded clones.

TRBV27,TRBD2,NA,17,TRBJ2-2,CASSLSPAGGYTGELFF,TGTGCCAGCAGTTTAAGTCCCGCGGGAGGATACACCGGGGAGCTGTTTTTT
TRBV6-6,NA,NA,16,TRBJ2-2,CASSYKPRVNPGELFF,TGTGCCAGCAGTTACAAGCCGAGGGTAAACCCCGGGGAGCTGTTTTTT
TRBV27,TRBD1,NA,15,TRBJ2-5,CASTLTGTGGKTQYF,TGTGCCAGCACCCTTACCGGGACAGGGGGGAAGACCCAGTACTTC
TRBV6-6,NA,NA,14,TRBJ1-5,CASTPFRGNQPQHF,TGTGCCAGCACTCCATTTAGGGGCAATCAGCCCCAGCATTTT
TRBV7-6,TRBD1,NA,14,TRBJ2-1,CASSPQTGGSEQFF,TGTGCCAGCAGTCCTCAGACAGGGGGCTCTGAGCAGTTCTTC
TRBV19,NA,NA,14,TRBJ2-2,CASSRLGASGELFF,TGTGCCAGTAGTCGCTTGGGGGCGAGCGGGGAGCTGTTTTTT
TRBV5-1,TRBD2,NA,15,TRBJ2-5,CASSPTGLVGETQYF,TGCGCCAGCTCGCCGACGGGACTAGTGGGAGAGACCCAGTACTTC
TRBV28,NA,NA,15,TRBJ2-7,CASRGLRESDYEQYF,TGTGCCAGCAGGGGGCTTAGGGAGTCGGACTACGAGCAGTACTTC
TRBV5-6,NA,NA,13,TRBJ1-2,CASSPTESYGYTF,TGTGCCAGCAGCCCGACAGAGAGCTATGGCTACACCTTC
TRBV14,NA,NA,14,TRBJ1-1,CASSARTGYTEAFF,TGTGCCAGCAGCGCCCGAACAGGGTACACTGAAGCTTTCTTT
TRBV28,NA,NA,14,TRBJ2-7,CASSRVGLPYEQYF,TGTGCCAGCAGCCGGGTGGGGTTACCCTACGAGCAGTACTTC
TRBV7-2,NA,NA,15,TRBJ1-2,CASSLRTGRGDGYTF,TGTGCCAGCAGCTTAAGGACCGGGAGGGGGGATGGCTACACCTTC
TRBV5-1,NA,few,15,TRBJ1-1,CASSQGRAAGTEAFF,TGCGCCAGCAGCCAGGGCAGGGCCGCGGGGACTGAAGCTTTCTTT
TRBV19,NA,NA,15,TRBJ2-1,CASSIAQGGLFDSFF,TGTGCCAGTAGTATAGCGCAGGGGGGACTATTTGATTCGTTCTTC
TRBV5-1,NA,NA,14,TRBJ2-3,CASSRGDRTDTQYF,TGCGCCAGCAGCCGCGGCGATCGCACAGATACGCAGTATTTT
TRBV2,TRBD2,NA,18,TRBJ2-5,CASSAGYTGTRGRETQYF,TGTGCCAGCAGTGCTGGGTATACCGGGACTAGGGGGAGGGAGACCCAGTACTTC
TRBV28,TRBD2,NA,15,TRBJ2-1,CASSSPLAGINEQFF,TGTGCCAGCAGTTCCCCACTAGCGGGTATCAATGAGCAGTTCTTC
TRBV29-1,TRBD2,NA,15,TRBJ2-7,CSVTPTSGGTYEQYF,TGCAGCGTTACCCCAACTAGCGGGGGGACCTACGAGCAGTACTTC
TRBV6-1,TRBD2,NA,14,TRBJ2-2,CASSVGLAAGELFF,TGTGCCAGCAGCGTGGGACTAGCGGCCGGGGAGCTGTTTTTT
TRBV7-9,TRBD2,NA,16,TRBJ2-3,CASSGSGRGKRDTQYF,TGTGCCAGCAGCGGAAGCGGGAGGGGCAAGAGGGATACGCAGTATTTT
TRBV19,NA,NA,13,TRBJ2-7,CASSRPPSYEQYF,TGTGCCAGTAGCCGCCCCCCCTCCTACGAGCAGTACTTC
TRBV5-1,TRBD1,NA,15,TRBJ2-3,CASSLSGGEGNTQYF,TGCGCCAGCAGCTTGTCAGGGGGCGAGGGGAATACGCAGTATTTT
TRBV27,TRBD1,NA,13,TRBJ2-7,CASTDRQGIQQYF,TGTGCCAGCACCGACAGACAGGGGATTCAGCAGTACTTC
TRBV11-2,NA,NA,16,TRBJ2-7,CASTVPTAQGLYEQYF,TGTGCCAGCACCGTACCCACTGCCCAGGGTTTATACGAGCAGTACTTC
TRBV30,TRBD2,NA,20,TRBJ2-7,CAWSVFISREPGLALGEQYF,TGTGCCTGGAGTGTATTTATCTCAAGGGAGCCGGGACTAGCTCTTGGAGAGCAGTACTTC
TRBV29-1,NA,NA,14,TRBJ2-5,CSVGLLRGEETQYF,TGCAGCGTTGGTCTCCTTCGAGGAGAAGAGACCCAGTACTTC
TRBV7-8,NA,NA,16,TRBJ1-2,CASSPEGRNIYYGYTF,TGTGCCAGCAGCCCGGAAGGGCGGAATATCTACTATGGCTACACCTTC
TRBV19,TRBD2,NA,16,TRBJ2-7,CASSRGSGSKRDEQYF,TGTGCCAGTAGTCGAGGTAGCGGGAGCAAAAGGGACGAGCAGTACTTC
TRBV18,NA,NA,13,TRBJ1-2,CASSPGEYYGYTF,TGTGCCAGCTCACCCGGGGAATACTATGGCTACACCTTC